This T cell receptor beta chain was identified during a study of blood T cell repertoires in COVID-19. The V end lost 2 bases, the J end lost 8 bases, and 9 bases lay between the germline ends. From germline, CDR1 is SGHTA and CDR2 FQGNSA. The CDR3 is 12 amino acids. This table comes from immunoSEQ multiplex PCR, and its TCRdb copy is limited to in-frame clones, with some not included. The sample holds about 50,000 clones; more than 70% are singletons and the top ten take approximately 4.1%. This sequence joins TRBV7-2 and TRBJ1-2; the D is unclear. The TCR originated in a man older than 75 with active COVID-19. Sample: peripheral blood. The CDR3 coding sequence is TGTGCCAGCAGCTTATGGAGGCCAGGCTACACCTTC. Residues: CASSLWRPGYTF.